This entry describes one T cell receptor beta chain. This entry comes from a study of blood T cell repertoires in COVID-19. Measured with immunoSEQ multiplex PCR; TCRdb has only the in-frame clones, and not every one. The sample lists 150,000 to 200,000 clones; roughly four fifths were seen once. The specimen was peripheral blood. The receptor's source is a human donor in a cohort sampled during active COVID-19.

In nucleotides, the CDR3 is TGTGCCAGCAGTTACGATAGGACAGGGGAGTTAGGTGGCTACACCTTC. Translating it yields CASSYDRTGELGGYTF. V is TRBV6-5 and J is TRBJ1-2; 9 nucleotides agree with TRBD1. Trimming took 2 bases from V and 7 from J; bases not matched to a gene: 11. This CDR3 spans 16 amino acids. The germline V gene has CDR1 MNHEY and CDR2 SVGAGI.